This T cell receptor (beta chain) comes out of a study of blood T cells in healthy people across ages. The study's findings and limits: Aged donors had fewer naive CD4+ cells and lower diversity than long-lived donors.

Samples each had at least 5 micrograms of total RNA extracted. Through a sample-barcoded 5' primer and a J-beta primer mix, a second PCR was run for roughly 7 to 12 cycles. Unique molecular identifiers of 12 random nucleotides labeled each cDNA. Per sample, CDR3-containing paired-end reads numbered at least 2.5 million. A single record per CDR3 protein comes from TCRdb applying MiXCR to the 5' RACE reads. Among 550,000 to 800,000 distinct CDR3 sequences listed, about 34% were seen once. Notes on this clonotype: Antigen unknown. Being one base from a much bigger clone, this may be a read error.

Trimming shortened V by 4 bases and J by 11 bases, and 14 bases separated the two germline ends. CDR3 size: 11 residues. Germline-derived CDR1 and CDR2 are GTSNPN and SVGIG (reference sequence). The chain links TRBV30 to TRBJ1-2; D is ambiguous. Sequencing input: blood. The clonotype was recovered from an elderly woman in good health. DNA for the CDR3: TGTGCCTGGATTTCTTGCGAGCGGTACACCTTC. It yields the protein CAWISCERYTF.